The clone carrying this TCR beta chain showed up just once. The germline V gene has CDR1 LNHDA and CDR2 SQIVND (reference sequence). The CDR3 spans 15 residues. Germline trimming cut 1 base from V and 8 bases from J; bases unmatched to any gene: 3. The data were obtained in a study of blood T cell repertoires in COVID-19. As processed by the authors: From reference gene primer amplification, estimates of nucleated cell counts were derived. The repertoire was sequenced with immunoSEQ multiplex PCR; TCRdb's copy has only in-frame clones and lacks some. V and J calls and clone size are copied from that table; D and trimming were computed from the DNA. The data contain fewer than 250,000 clones, roughly 86% of them singletons.

Sequenced: peripheral blood. The sequence was collected from an elderly woman with COVID-19, enrolled during active disease. The chain couples TRBV19 to TRBJ2-3; 13 bases line up with TRBD2. DNA of the CDR3: TGTGCCAGTAGTATAGGACTAGCGGGGGGTGGTACGCAGTATTTT. Amino acid sequence: CASSIGLAGGGTQYF.